The clone carrying this T cell receptor beta chain was observed at least ten times. Antigen unknown. From the 5' RACE reads, TCRdb called clonotypes with MiXCR, one entry per CDR3 protein. The table lists approximately 35,000 distinct CDR3 sequences, about an eighth of them singletons, with about a third in the top ten. The sample comes from a study of CD8 T cells in ankylosing spondylitis. Study-wide results and limits: Apparently characteristic of ankylosing spondylitis blood was a TCR beta motif (roughly eight highly homologous variants).

The sequencing sample was made of synovial fluid, either unsorted or a sorted T cell fraction (not recorded which). The source is a male donor with ankylosing spondylitis.

The CDR3 here is CASSPTGVQETQYF. CDR3 in DNA: TGTGCCAGCAGCCCGACGGGGGTACAAGAGACCCAGTACTTC. V and J are TRBV11-2 and TRBJ2-5; TRBD2 might be the D (6 bases). Trimming removed 5 bases from V and 2 bases from J, with 12 bases in between. The CDR3 has 14 residues. CDR1 is SGHAT, CDR2 FQNNGV, per germline. Together with reference TRBV11-2 and TRBJ2-5, the CDR3 gives the full variable domain: EAGVAQSPRYKIIEKRQSVAFWCNPISGHATLYWYQQILGQGPKLLIQFQNNGVVDDSQLPKDRFSAERLKGVDSTLKIQPAKLEDSAVYLCASSPTGVQETQYFGPGTRLLVL.